A single sample is the source of the 10 T cell receptor beta chains below, sequenced in a study of OX40 agonist ivuxolimab in advanced cancers. TCRdb's copy holds only in-frame clones and misses some; the assay was immunoSEQ multiplex PCR. The sample shows 45,000 to 55,000 clones, 65% to 85% of them seen only once. This specimen consisted of CD4+ or CD8+ T cells sorted from blood, obtained in a trial of the OX40 agonist ivuxolimab. These receptors came from an adult with an advanced solid tumor such as melanoma, head and neck, liver or kidney cancer.

The rearrangement uses TRBV4-3 and TRBJ1-3; a weak D match, TRBD1 (5 bases). Looked up from germline, CDR1 is LGHNA and CDR2 is YSLEER. V was trimmed by 0 bases and J by 0 bases, leaving 12 bases between them. This CDR3 has 17 amino acids. The CDR3 coding sequence is TGCGCCAGCAGCCAAGACCAGGGACGGAGCTCTGGAAACACCATATATTTT. It translates to CASSQDQGRSSGNTIYF.

This sequence joins TRBV14 and TRBJ1-2; no clear D gene. CDR3 size: 13 residues. Trimming took 6 bases from V and 6 from J, leaving 14 bases between them. Germline CDR1 is SGHDN and CDR2 is FVKESK. DNA for the CDR3: TGTGCCAGCAGTCAGACACCGTCGGATGGCTACACCTTC. Its protein product is CASSQTPSDGYTF.

This chain links TRBV7-2 with TRBJ2-1; D is perhaps TRBD2 (5 bases). Germline assignment: CDR1 SGHTA and CDR2 FQGNSA. The CDR3 has 16 amino acids. V lost 3 bases to trimming and J lost 0 bases, with 12 bases between them. CDR3: CASSFGRTSSYNEQFF. CDR3 DNA sequence: TGTGCCAGCAGCTTCGGTCGAACTAGCTCCTACAATGAGCAGTTCTTC.

This sequence joins TRBV7-2 and TRBJ1-2; no reliable D call. With 3 bases removed from V and 5 bases from J, the gap between germline ends came to 13 bases. The V gene's germline CDR1 is SGHTA and CDR2 FQGNSA. The CDR3 spans 14 residues. The CDR3 nucleotides are TGTGCCAGCAGCTTTACCGGGAGCAAGTATGGCTACACCTTC. This encodes CASSFTGSKYGYTF.

CDR3 sequence (DNA): TGTGCCTCACAAGTAGGGGGGCTTGGCACTGAAGCTTTCTTT. It codes for CASQVGGLGTEAFF. This sequence joins TRBV30 and TRBJ1-1; D may be TRBD1 (6 bases). V gave up 7 bases and J gave up 4 bases, with 19 bases separating them. The germline CDR1 and CDR2 sequences are GTSNPN and SVGIG (reference sequence). CDR3 length equals 14 residues.

The V and J genes are TRBV5-8 and TRBJ2-3; D may be TRBD2 (6 bases). The CDR3 has 18 residues. In germline, CDR1 is SGHTS, CDR2 YDEGEE. Trimming shortened V by 2 bases and J by 4 bases, and 23 bases separated the two germline ends. The CDR3 region has the DNA TGTGCCAGCAGCTTCTTTGGGGGGTCAGGCGGGGTATCAGATACGCAGTATTTT. It codes for CASSFFGGSGGVSDTQYF.

The chain is built from TRBV7-3 and TRBJ2-2; 12 bases match TRBD2. Trimming removed 5 bases from V and 7 bases from J; junction bases left unmatched: 8. The CDR3 runs 16 residues. Germline V gene data show CDR1 as SGHTA and CDR2 as FQGTGA. The CDR3 sequence is CASSPTSGGPSGELFF. DNA of the CDR3: TGTGCCAGCAGCCCGACTAGCGGGGGACCTAGCGGGGAGCTGTTTTTT.

This sequence joins TRBV19 and TRBJ1-1, with TRBD1 matching over 7 bases. V was clipped by 6 bases and J by 3 bases; unmatched bases: 10. CDR1 is LNHDA and CDR2 is SQIVND in the germline V gene (reference sequence). CDR3 length equals 15 residues. This chain's CDR3 is CASSLTGRLDTEAFF. CDR3 coding DNA: TGTGCCAGTAGCCTGACAGGGCGGCTGGACACTGAAGCTTTCTTT.

The rearrangement uses TRBV18 and TRBJ2-6; D is ambiguous. This CDR3 comprises 18 residues. Trimming shortened V by 4 bases and J by 3 bases, and 19 bases separated the two germline ends. Per the germline V gene, CDR1 is KGHSH and CDR2 is LQKENI. The CDR3 spells CASSLAVPGGFGANVLTF. The CDR3 coding sequence is TGTGCCAGCTCACTCGCCGTCCCTGGTGGATTTGGGGCCAACGTCCTGACTTTC.

This clone was seen a few times. The CDR3 sequence: CASSYHGYGYTF. The CDR3 DNA is TGTGCCAGCAGTTACCATGGCTATGGCTACACCTTC. This chain links TRBV6-5 with TRBJ1-2, with D hard to call. CDR1 MNHEY and CDR2 SVGAGI come from the germline V gene. The CDR3 runs 12 residues. V lost 2 bases, J lost 4 bases, and 5 bases lay in between.